This entry lists 25 T cell receptor beta chains sequenced from one sample in a study of T cells after posttransplantation cyclophosphamide. Data came from immunoSEQ multiplex PCR; TCRdb stores just in-frame clones and leaves some out. There are 40,000 to 55,000 clones in the sample, none observed a single time. Sequences were obtained from PBMCs. These receptors all stem from a man aged 40-49 years in good health, CMV-negative, and a related stem cell transplant donor.

This clone has at least ten counts. The chain carries TRBV7-8 and TRBJ2-1; a possible D gene is TRBD2 (6 bases). In germline, CDR1 is SGHVS, CDR2 FQNEAQ. V lost 1 base and J lost 4, with 11 bases in between. The CDR3 has 15 residues. This CDR3 is CASSLVGLRYNEQFF. The CDR3 coding sequence is TGTGCCAGCAGCTTAGTGGGACTTCGTTACAATGAGCAGTTCTTC.

This clone was counted many times. This chain connects TRBV11-3 to TRBJ2-5; 9 nucleotides match TRBD2. The CDR3 runs to 16 residues. Trimming took 5 bases from V and 0 from J; bases not matched to a gene: 7. Germline CDR1 and CDR2: SGHNT and YENEEA. The CDR3 reads CASSDPLAGYQETQYF. For the CDR3, the DNA is TGTGCCAGCAGCGACCCTCTAGCGGGATACCAAGAGACCCAGTACTTC.

The sample holds many counts of this clone. This sequence joins TRBV14 and TRBJ2-7; D possibly corresponds to TRBD1 (5 bases). The CDR3 runs 13 residues. Trimming took 0 bases from V and 6 from J, leaving 9 bases between them. Germline CDR1 is SGHDN and CDR2 is FVKESK. The CDR3 DNA reads as TGTGCCAGCAGCCAAGATCAGGGTGGCGAGCAGTACGTC. As protein: CASSQDQGGEQYV.

About this clone: An end of the junction differs from the germline gene, which may be a read error. The gene calls are TRBV18 and TRBJ1-6; D uncertain. CDR1 is KGHSH and CDR2 is LQKENI in the germline V gene. This CDR3 spans 14 amino acids. The CDR3 reads CVSSPSGGSSPLHF. In DNA, the CDR3 is TGTGTCAGCTCACCCAGTGGTGGGAGTTCACCCCTCCACTTT.

This clone was seen ten or more times. The CDR3 region is CASSRREVETQYF. Here the CDR3 DNA reads TGTGCCAGCAGCCGTCGGGAAGTAGAGACCCAGTACTTC. The chain couples TRBV7-8 to TRBJ2-5, with a tentative D call TRBD2 (5 bases). CDR1 is SGHVS and CDR2 is FQNEAQ in the germline V gene. The CDR3 consists of 13 residues. The V end was cut by 5 bases, the J end by 4 bases, with 11 bases between.

This clone has at least ten counts. V usage is TRBV7-9 and J usage is TRBJ2-3; D remains ambiguous. This CDR3 has 12 amino acids. Germline CDR1 SEHNR, CDR2 FQNEAQ (reference sequence). V dropped 5 bases and J dropped 3 bases, with 6 bases sitting between them. CDR3 in DNA: TGTGCCAGCAGCGGAGTGACAGATACGCAGTATTTT. Encoded protein: CASSGVTDTQYF.

This clone was observed a handful of times. V and J are TRBV5-1 and TRBJ2-5, with 7 bases aligning to TRBD2. The DNA matches TRBJ2-7 better at its end, which makes the J call doubtful. Germline CDR1 SGHRS, CDR2 YFSETQ. CDR3 length: 14 residues. Here the CDR3 reads CASSLAGLSYEQYF. The DNA for the CDR3 is TGCGCCAGCAGCTTGGCGGGACTATCCTACGAGCAGTACTTC.

This clone was observed a handful of times. The V and J genes are TRBV7-9 and TRBJ2-3; 10 bases are shared with TRBD2. The CDR3 loop spans 16 amino acids. Looked up from germline, CDR1 is SEHNR and CDR2 is FQNEAQ (reference sequence). The V gene end was trimmed by 7 bases and the J gene end by 3 bases; junction bases not matched to a gene: 10. The CDR3 is CASTLRRTSGTDTQYF. The CDR3 bases are TGTGCCAGCACCCTCCGAAGGACTAGCGGAACAGATACGCAGTATTTT.

This clone has ten or more counts. This rearrangement joins TRBV18 to TRBJ2-7; unclear D gene. CDR1 is KGHSH, CDR2 LQKENI, per germline. This CDR3 has 12 residues. The V and J ends lost 3 bases and 3 bases respectively, with 6 bases between them. CDR3 loop: CASSPGRYEQYF. In DNA, the CDR3 is TGTGCCAGCTCACCGGGCCGCTACGAGCAGTACTTC.

This clone occurred many times. This chain joins TRBV9 and TRBJ2-3; possible D gene TRBD2, 6 bases. This CDR3 comprises 15 residues. The V and J ends lost 4 bases and 0 bases respectively, with 12 bases between them. The germline V gene encodes CDR1 SGDLS and CDR2 YYNGEE. The DNA for the CDR3 is TGTGCCAGCAGCCCTCATGCGGGGAGCACAGATACGCAGTATTTT. This gives the protein CASSPHAGSTDTQYF.

Details on this clone: Other DNA sequences of this sample code for an identical CDR3. The gene calls are TRBV7-9 and TRBJ1-6; a weak D match, TRBD1 (6 bases). Germline V gene lookup returns CDR1 SEHNR and CDR2 FQNEAQ (reference sequence). Deletions cut 1 base from V and 10 bases from J, with 14 bases between. The CDR3 covers 15 residues. The DNA for the CDR3 is TGTGCCAGCAGCTTAGGGCCCAGGGGCACCTCACCCCTCCACTTT. This encodes CASSLGPRGTSPLHF.

This clone was observed many times. The chain uses TRBV19 and TRBJ2-1; 7 nucleotides match TRBD2. V shed 5 bases and J 3 bases; nucleotides not matched to a gene: 7. Germline CDR1 is LNHDA and CDR2 is SQIVND (reference sequence). The CDR3 covers 15 residues. In nucleotides, the CDR3 is TGTGCCAGTAGTTTCAGGCGGGACTACTACAATGAGCAGTTCTTC. Residues: CASSFRRDYYNEQFF.

This clone was seen ten or more times. The chain employs TRBV6-5 and TRBJ2-1, with TRBD2 matching over 8 bases. J gave up 10 bases and V 0 bases, and 11 bases lay outside the gene matches. Germline V gives CDR1 MNHEY, CDR2 SVGAGI. This CDR3 region has 16 residues. As DNA, the CDR3 is TGTGCCAGCAGTTACTCGCCACCACTTGCGGGGGGAGAGCAGTTCTTC. Residues: CASSYSPPLAGGEQFF.

This clone was observed at least ten times. The CDR3 DNA reads as TGCAGTGCTAGCAGTGCCTACGAGCAGTACTTC. Translation gives CSASSAYEQYF. The rearrangement joins TRBV20-1 to TRBJ2-7; D remains ambiguous. There are 11 residues in the CDR3. CDR1 and CDR2 from the germline V gene are DFQATT and SNEGSKA (reference sequence). The V and J ends lost 3 bases and 2 bases respectively, with 5 bases between them.

The sample holds many counts of this clone. The rearrangement uses TRBV7-2 and TRBJ1-3; D gene unclear. The CDR3 loop spans 16 amino acids. CDR1 SGHTA and CDR2 FQGNSA come from the germline V gene. Deletions cut 1 base from V and 0 bases from J, with 10 bases between. This CDR3 is CASSLGLGGSGNTIYF. CDR3 in DNA: TGTGCCAGCAGCTTAGGGTTAGGCGGCTCTGGAAACACCATATATTTT. The variable domain in full, with the rest retrieved from reference TRBV7-2 and TRBJ1-3, is GAGVSQSPSNKVTEKGKDVELRCDPISGHTALYWYRQSLGQGLEFLIYFQGNSAPDKSGLPSDRFSAERTGGSVSTLTIQRTQQEDSAVYLCASSLGLGGSGNTIYFGEGSWLTVV.

This clone was counted many times. The chain is built from TRBV5-6 and TRBJ1-5, with a possible D match to TRBD1 (6 bases). Germline V gene sequence: CDR1 SGHDT, CDR2 YYEEEE. The CDR3 runs to 15 residues. Trimming removed 2 bases from V and 5 bases from J, with 14 bases in between. The CDR3 is CASSLQGLGHQPQHF. The CDR3 DNA reads as TGTGCCAGCAGCTTACAGGGATTGGGCCATCAGCCCCAGCATTTT.

This clone was detected many times. The chain employs TRBV10-3 and TRBJ2-3; D remains unclear. CDR1 is ENHRY, CDR2 SYGVKD, per germline. V was shortened by 0 bases and J by 3 bases, with 4 bases between the two germline ends. This CDR3 comprises 13 residues. CDR3 protein: CAISESLTDTQYF. The CDR3, as DNA: TGTGCCATCAGTGAGTCGCTAACAGATACGCAGTATTTT.

Ten or more counts support this clone. This chain connects TRBV14 to TRBJ1-4; D perhaps matches TRBD1 (5 bases). The CDR3 contains 15 residues. Trimming took 4 bases from V and 1 from J, leaving 10 bases between them. The V gene's germline CDR1 is SGHDN and CDR2 FVKESK. The CDR3: CASSRGHLTNEKLFF. DNA of the CDR3: TGTGCCAGCAGCCGAGGACATCTAACTAATGAAAAACTGTTTTTT.

This clone was detected many times. Other nucleotide sequences from this sample produce the same CDR3. The rearrangement links TRBV11-2 to TRBJ2-3, with 7 bases aligning to TRBD1. Germline loops: CDR1 SGHAT, CDR2 FQNNGV. The CDR3 extends over 15 amino acids. The junction had 2 bases not matched to a gene; V was cut back by 1 base and J by 1 base. Here the CDR3 reads CASSLGQGGTDTQYF. CDR3 nucleotides: TGTGCCAGCAGCTTAGGACAGGGCGGCACAGATACGCAGTATTTT.

This clone was seen more than once but under ten times. Here the CDR3 reads CASRNRDQGGSSYNEQFF. The CDR3 DNA follows: TGTGCCAGCAGAAACAGAGACCAAGGGGGATCCTCCTACAATGAGCAGTTCTTC. The chain couples TRBV21-1 to TRBJ2-1; the table's D call TRBD1 went unverified against the DNA. TRBV21-1 has pseudogene status. The CDR3 consists of 18 residues.

In its sample, this clone was seen a few times. This chain links TRBV6-1 with TRBJ2-5; a possible D gene is TRBD2 (6 bases). The CDR3 length is 13 residues. V was shortened by 1 base and J by 7 bases, with 10 bases between the two germline ends. Germline CDR1 reads MNHNS; CDR2 reads SASEGT. The CDR3 DNA is TGTGCCAGCAGTGAAGGGACGGAGGGGACCCAGTACTTC. Protein: CASSEGTEGTQYF.

This clone was counted ten times or more. This rearrangement joins TRBV19 to TRBJ1-2; TRBD1 matches at 7 bases. The CDR3 runs to 14 residues. The V and J ends lost 6 bases and 3 bases, in that order; junction bases with no gene match: 7. Germline V CDR1 and CDR2: LNHDA, SQIVND (reference sequence). CDR3 DNA: TGTGCCAGTAGGGGACAGACCCAAGACTATGGCTACACCTTC. It translates to CASRGQTQDYGYTF. Full variable domain (rest looked up from reference TRBV19 and TRBJ1-2): DGGITQSPKYLFRKEGQNVTLSCEQNLNHDAMYWYRQDPGQGLRLIYYSQIVNDFQKGDIAEGYSVSREKKESFPLTVTSAQKNPTAFYLCASRGQTQDYGYTFGSGTRLTVV.

This clone was seen ten or more times. The chain links TRBV11-2 to TRBJ1-5; tentatively, D is TRBD1 (6 bases). The CDR3 has 15 amino acids. V was cut by 2 bases and J by 4 bases, with 12 bases left in between. Germline CDR1 reads SGHAT; CDR2 reads FQNNGV. The CDR3 bases are TGTGCCAGCAGCTTAACAACAGGGTCGAATCAGCCCCAGCATTTT. This translates into CASSLTTGSNQPQHF.

This clone was detected many times. V and J are TRBV19 and TRBJ2-4; 9 nucleotides line up with TRBD1. CDR3 length equals 15 residues. Trimming took 4 bases from V and 3 from J; bases not matched to a gene: 4. Germline V lookup: CDR1 LNHDA, CDR2 SQIVND (reference sequence). DNA of the CDR3: TGTGCCAGTAGTACCCGGACAGGGGACAAAAACATTCAGTACTTC. Its protein is CASSTRTGDKNIQYF.

This clone was seen many times. This chain joins TRBV19 and TRBJ1-2, with D uncertain. Per germline, CDR1 LNHDA and CDR2 SQIVND (reference sequence). V was cut by 7 bases and J by 4 bases, with 16 bases left in between. The CDR3 has 14 residues. The CDR3 is CASIQAGESYGYTF. CDR3 nucleotide sequence: TGTGCCAGTATTCAAGCCGGGGAGTCCTATGGCTACACCTTC.